The clone carrying this T cell receptor (beta chain) occurred a few times. This sample was included in a study of blood T cell repertoires in COVID-19. Original handling: How many nucleated cells were present was estimated from reference gene primer amplification. Data came from immunoSEQ multiplex PCR; TCRdb stores just in-frame clones and leaves some out. Clone size and the V and J calls come from that table; the DNA yielded D and trimming. This sample has 55,000 to 75,000 clones; roughly 75% occur once, and the top ten carry 8% to 10%. V lost 3 bases, J lost 6 bases, and 21 bases lay in between. The germline gives CDR1 SGHTA, CDR2 FQGNSA. CDR3 size: 16 residues.

The TCR originated in a human donor in a cohort sampled during active COVID-19. What was sequenced was peripheral blood. This chain joins TRBV7-2 and TRBJ2-7, with D uncertain. The CDR3 sequence: CASSFRAASGSGEQYF. The CDR3 nucleotides are TGTGCCAGCAGCTTTAGAGCCGCTTCAGGATCCGGCGAGCAGTACTTC.